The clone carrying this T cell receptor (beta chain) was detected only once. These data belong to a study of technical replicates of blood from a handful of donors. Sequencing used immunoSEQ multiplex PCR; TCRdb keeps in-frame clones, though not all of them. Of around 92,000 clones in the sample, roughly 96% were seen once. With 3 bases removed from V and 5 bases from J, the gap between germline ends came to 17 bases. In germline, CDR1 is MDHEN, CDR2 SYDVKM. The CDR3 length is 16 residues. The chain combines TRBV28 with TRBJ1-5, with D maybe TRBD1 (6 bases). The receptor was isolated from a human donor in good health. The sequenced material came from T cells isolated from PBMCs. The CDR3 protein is CASSFSPREGDQPQHF. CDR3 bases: TGTGCCAGCAGTTTTTCCCCTCGAGAGGGGGATCAGCCCCAGCATTTT.